This passage covers 10 T cell receptor beta chains from one sample sequenced in a study of healthy donors' naive CD4 and CD8 T cells (dated by TCRdb to the mid-2010s). TCRdb records 454 GS FLX Titanium as the sequencer. A previously published linear amplification protocol was used to construct TCR libraries from roughly 500 ng of total RNA. TCRdb cleaned the public reads at Q25 with fastp, built clones with MiXCR and kept in-frame beta chains. Records with the same CDR3 protein are collapsed into one entry carrying the most frequent genes and DNA. This sample has about 180,000 distinct CDR3 sequences in its table, and around three quarters of those were observed once. The top ten clonotypes cover less than 2.5% of the sample. The sample taken for sequencing was naive CD4+ and CD8+ T cells sorted from blood, pooled from several donors. The cell subset or site label corresponds to: FACS-sorted naive CD4+ (CD45RO-CD45RA+) and naive CD8+ (CD45RA+CD27bright) T cells. Receptors originate from a pool of human donors in good health; the sample pools cells from several healthy donors.

The genes are TRBV11-2 and TRBJ2-7, with no clear D. The germline V gene encodes CDR1 SGHAT and CDR2 FQNNGV. Trimming removed 6 bases from V and 5 bases from J, with 11 bases in between. This CDR3 spans 12 amino acids. The CDR3 DNA reads TGTGCCAGCAGTCAAACAGTCCACGAGCAGTACTTC. Its translation is CASSQTVHEQYF.

This clonotype was recorded once. The chain links TRBV6-2 or TRBV6-3 to TRBJ2-1; 7 bases match TRBD1. The CDR3 loop spans 14 amino acids. After removal of 0 bases from V and 12 bases from J, the junction contained 8 bases not matched to a gene. Germline V gene data show CDR1 as MNHEY and CDR2 as SVGEGT. CDR3: CASSYSGGGFGQFF. CDR3 DNA sequence: TGTGCCAGCAGTTACTCAGGGGGCGGTTTTGGGCAGTTCTTC.

This chain connects TRBV29-1 to TRBJ2-3; tentatively, D is TRBD2 (7 bases). Trimming cost V 7 bases and J 5 bases, with 19 bases left between them. CDR1 and CDR2 from the germline V gene are SQVTM and ANQGSEA. The CDR3 sequence is 14 residues long. The CDR3 DNA is TGCAGCGGGTTACAGGGATGGGAGGGAGATACGCAGTATTTT. Translated, it gives CSGLQGWEGDTQYF.

This clonotype has a handful of counts. This chain uses TRBV6-5 with TRBJ2-1; D call uncertain. CDR3 length: 15 residues. From germline, CDR1 is MNHEY and CDR2 SVGAGI. V dropped 2 bases and J dropped 0 bases, with 8 bases sitting between them. The CDR3 loop reads CASSYEQNSYNEQFF. The CDR3 DNA reads as TGTGCCAGCAGTTACGAACAGAACTCCTACAATGAGCAGTTCTTC.

CDR3 amino acids: CAWSVPGASNQPQHF. CDR3 in DNA: TGTGCCTGGAGTGTCCCGGGCGCTAGCAATCAGCCCCAGCATTTT. This chain links TRBV30 with TRBJ1-5, with D uncertain. From germline, CDR1 is GTSNPN and CDR2 SVGIG (reference sequence). With 0 bases removed from V and 0 bases from J, the gap between germline ends came to 9 bases. CDR3 size: 15 residues.

The chain couples TRBV29-1 to TRBJ2-7, with 11 bases that match TRBD2. Germline assignment: CDR1 SQVTM and CDR2 ANQGSEA. CDR3 size: 15 residues. The V and J ends lost 2 bases and 3 bases, in that order; junction bases with no gene match: 6. CDR3 coding DNA: TGCAGCGTTGAATTAGGTAGCGGGAGGGTCTACGAGCAGTACTTC. Its protein product is CSVELGSGRVYEQYF.

The chain joins TRBV29-1 to TRBJ2-7, with D perhaps matching TRBD2 (6 bases). The germline CDR1 and CDR2 sequences are SQVTM and ANQGSEA. The CDR3 has 14 amino acids. Trimming pared 7 bases from V and 2 bases from J, leaving 18 bases between. CDR3 amino acids: CSAGGSGDTYEQYF. CDR3 DNA: TGCAGCGCTGGAGGCTCGGGGGATACCTACGAGCAGTACTTC.

This clonotype was picked up a small number of times. The CDR3 DNA is TGCAGCGCCATGTTGGGCGTGACCTACGAGCAGTACTTC. It specifies CSAMLGVTYEQYF. This sequence joins TRBV29-1 and TRBJ2-7; D ambiguous. Per germline, CDR1 SQVTM and CDR2 ANQGSEA. The CDR3 consists of 13 residues. With 7 bases removed from V and 2 bases from J, the gap between germline ends came to 15 bases.

This chain joins TRBV19 and TRBJ2-1; D not certain. CDR1 is LNHDA and CDR2 is SQIVND in the germline V gene (reference sequence). The V and J ends lost 7 bases and 0 bases respectively, with 13 bases between them. The CDR3 has 15 residues. CDR3 in amino acids: CASMGRFGSYNEQFF. The CDR3 DNA sequence: TGTGCCAGTATGGGCAGGTTTGGCTCCTACAATGAGCAGTTCTTC.

The genes are TRBV6-5 and TRBJ1-3; D gene uncertain. V lost 2 bases and J 4 bases, leaving 9 bases between the germline ends. Germline CDR1 reads MNHEY; CDR2 reads SVGAGI. The CDR3 is made up of 14 amino acids. This chain's CDR3 is CASSYLPTGNTIYF. Written as DNA, the CDR3 is TGTGCCAGCAGTTACCTACCAACAGGAAACACCATATATTTT.